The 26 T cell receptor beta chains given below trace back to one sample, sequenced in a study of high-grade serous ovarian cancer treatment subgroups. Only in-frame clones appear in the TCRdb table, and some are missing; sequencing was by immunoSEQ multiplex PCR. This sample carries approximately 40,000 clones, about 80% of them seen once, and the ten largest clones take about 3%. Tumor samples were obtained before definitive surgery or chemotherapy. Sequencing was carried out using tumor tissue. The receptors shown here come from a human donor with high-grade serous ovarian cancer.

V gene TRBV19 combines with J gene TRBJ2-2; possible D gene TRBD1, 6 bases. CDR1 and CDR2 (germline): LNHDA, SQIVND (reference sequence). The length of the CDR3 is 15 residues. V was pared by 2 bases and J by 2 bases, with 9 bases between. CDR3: CASSIFRGNTGELFF. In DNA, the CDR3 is TGTGCCAGTAGTATATTCAGGGGCAACACCGGGGAGCTGTTTTTT.

CDR3 residues: CAIRPVNTGELFF. Written as DNA, the CDR3 is TGTGCCATCAGGCCCGTAAACACCGGGGAGCTGTTTTTT. The rearrangement joins TRBV10-3 to TRBJ2-2; D gene ambiguous. In germline, CDR1 is ENHRY, CDR2 SYGVKD. V lost 6 bases to trimming and J lost 2 bases, with 7 bases between them. The CDR3 is 13 amino acids.

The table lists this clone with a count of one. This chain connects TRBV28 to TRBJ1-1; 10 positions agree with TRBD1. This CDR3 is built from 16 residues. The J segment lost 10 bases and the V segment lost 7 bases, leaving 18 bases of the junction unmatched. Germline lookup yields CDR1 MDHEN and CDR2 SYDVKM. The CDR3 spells CASTRTGTGERLGAFF. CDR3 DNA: TGTGCCAGCACCCGGACCGGGACAGGGGAACGACTGGGAGCTTTCTTT.

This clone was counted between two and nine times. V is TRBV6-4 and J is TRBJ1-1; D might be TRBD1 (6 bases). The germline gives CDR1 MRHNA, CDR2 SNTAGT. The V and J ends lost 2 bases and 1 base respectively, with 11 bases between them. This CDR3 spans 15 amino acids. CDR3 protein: CASSDPWTANTEAFF. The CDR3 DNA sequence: TGTGCCAGCAGTGACCCGTGGACAGCGAACACTGAAGCTTTCTTT.

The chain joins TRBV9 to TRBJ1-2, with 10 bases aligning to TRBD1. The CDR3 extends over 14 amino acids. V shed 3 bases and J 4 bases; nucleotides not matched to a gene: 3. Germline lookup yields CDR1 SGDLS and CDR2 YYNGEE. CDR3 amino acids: CASSGQGAGYGYTF. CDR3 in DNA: TGTGCCAGCAGCGGACAGGGGGCAGGCTATGGCTACACCTTC.

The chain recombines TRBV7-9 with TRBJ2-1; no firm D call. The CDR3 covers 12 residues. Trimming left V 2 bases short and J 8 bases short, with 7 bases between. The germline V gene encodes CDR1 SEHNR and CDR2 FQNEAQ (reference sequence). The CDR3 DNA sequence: TGTGCCAGCAGCTTATTATCAGATGAGCAGTTCTTC. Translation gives CASSLLSDEQFF.

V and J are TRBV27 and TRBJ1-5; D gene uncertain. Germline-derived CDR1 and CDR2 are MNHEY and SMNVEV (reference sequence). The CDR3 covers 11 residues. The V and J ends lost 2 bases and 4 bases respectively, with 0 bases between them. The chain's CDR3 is CASSLNQPQHF. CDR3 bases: TGTGCCAGCAGTTTAAATCAGCCCCAGCATTTT.

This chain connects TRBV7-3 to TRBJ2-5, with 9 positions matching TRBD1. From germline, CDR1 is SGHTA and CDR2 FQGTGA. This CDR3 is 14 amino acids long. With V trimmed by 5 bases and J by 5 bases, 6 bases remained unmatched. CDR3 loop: CASSPFGTGETQYF. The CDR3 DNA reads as TGTGCCAGCAGCCCCTTCGGGACAGGGGAGACCCAGTACTTC.

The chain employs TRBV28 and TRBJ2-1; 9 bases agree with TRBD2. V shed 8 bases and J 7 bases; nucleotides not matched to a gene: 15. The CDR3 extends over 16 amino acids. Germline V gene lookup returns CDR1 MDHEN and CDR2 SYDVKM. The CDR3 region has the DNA TGTGCCAGCGTCCCACTGATAGCGGGAGAAGGGAATGAGCAGTTCTTC. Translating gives CASVPLIAGEGNEQFF.

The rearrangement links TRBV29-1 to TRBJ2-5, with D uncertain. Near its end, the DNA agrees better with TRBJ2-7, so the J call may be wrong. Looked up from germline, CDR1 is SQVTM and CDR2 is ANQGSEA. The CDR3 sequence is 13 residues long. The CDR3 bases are TGCAGCGTTGAAGAGGTCCTGTACGGCGAGCAGTACTTC. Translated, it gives CSVEEVLYGEQYF.

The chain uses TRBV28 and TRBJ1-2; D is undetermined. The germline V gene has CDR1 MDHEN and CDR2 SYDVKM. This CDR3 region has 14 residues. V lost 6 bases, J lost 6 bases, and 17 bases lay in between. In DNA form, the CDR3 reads TGTGCCAGCAGACCGACACGGCCAGAAGATGGCTACACCTTC. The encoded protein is CASRPTRPEDGYTF.

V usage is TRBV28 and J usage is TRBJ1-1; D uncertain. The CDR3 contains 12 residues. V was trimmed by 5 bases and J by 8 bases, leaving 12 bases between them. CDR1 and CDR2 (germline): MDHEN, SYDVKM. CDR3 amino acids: CASSQPGLEAFF. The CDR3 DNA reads TGTGCCAGCAGTCAGCCTGGGCTCGAAGCTTTCTTT. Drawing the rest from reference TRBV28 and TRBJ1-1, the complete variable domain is DVKVTQSSRYLVKRTGEKVFLECVQDMDHENMFWYRQDPGLGLRLIYFSYDVKMKEKGDIPEGYSVSREKKERFSLILESASTNQTSMYLCASSQPGLEAFFGQGTRLTVV.

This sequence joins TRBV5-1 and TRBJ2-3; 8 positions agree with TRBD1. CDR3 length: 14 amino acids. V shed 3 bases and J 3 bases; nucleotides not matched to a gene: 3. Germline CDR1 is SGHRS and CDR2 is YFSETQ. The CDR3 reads CASSWRTGTDTQYF. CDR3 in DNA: TGCGCCAGCAGCTGGAGGACAGGGACAGATACGCAGTATTTT.

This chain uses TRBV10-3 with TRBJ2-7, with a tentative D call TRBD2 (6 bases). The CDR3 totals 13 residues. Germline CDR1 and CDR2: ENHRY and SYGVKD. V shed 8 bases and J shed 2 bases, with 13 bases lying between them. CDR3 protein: CAISRPGAYEQYF. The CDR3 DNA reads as TGTGCCATCTCTAGGCCGGGGGCCTACGAGCAGTACTTC.

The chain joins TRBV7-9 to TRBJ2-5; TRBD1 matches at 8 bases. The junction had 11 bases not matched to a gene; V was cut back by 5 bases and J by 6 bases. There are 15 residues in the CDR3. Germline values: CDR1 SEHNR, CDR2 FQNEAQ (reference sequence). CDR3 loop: CASSRFQGARKTQYF. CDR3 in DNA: TGTGCCAGCAGCCGATTCCAGGGGGCAAGAAAGACCCAGTACTTC.

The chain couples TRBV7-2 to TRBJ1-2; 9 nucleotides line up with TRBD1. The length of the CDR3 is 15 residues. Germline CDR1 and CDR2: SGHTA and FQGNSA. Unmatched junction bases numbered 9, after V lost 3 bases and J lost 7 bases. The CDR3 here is CASSLRGQGVAGYTF. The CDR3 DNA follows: TGTGCCAGCAGCTTGAGGGGACAGGGAGTCGCTGGCTACACCTTC.

The CDR3 is CASSVGGVAQETQYF. The CDR3 DNA reads TGTGCCAGCAGCGTAGGGGGGGTAGCTCAAGAGACCCAGTACTTC. V usage is TRBV9 and J usage is TRBJ2-5, with D perhaps matching TRBD2 (6 bases). The CDR3 is made up of 15 amino acids. V lost 0 bases, J lost 2 bases, and 11 bases lay in between. Germline lookup yields CDR1 SGDLS and CDR2 YYNGEE.

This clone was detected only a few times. CDR3 DNA sequence: TGTGCCAGCAGTGTCCAGGAAAAACTGTTTTTT. It translates to CASSVQEKLFF. This chain joins TRBV28 and TRBJ1-4; the D is unclear. This CDR3 is built from 11 residues. The germline V and J ends were trimmed by 5 bases and 8 bases, with 6 bases remaining between them. Germline CDR1 reads MDHEN; CDR2 reads SYDVKM. The variable domain in full, completed from reference TRBV28 and TRBJ1-4, reads DVKVTQSSRYLVKRTGEKVFLECVQDMDHENMFWYRQDPGLGLRLIYFSYDVKMKEKGDIPEGYSVSREKKERFSLILESASTNQTSMYLCASSVQEKLFFGSGTQLSVL.

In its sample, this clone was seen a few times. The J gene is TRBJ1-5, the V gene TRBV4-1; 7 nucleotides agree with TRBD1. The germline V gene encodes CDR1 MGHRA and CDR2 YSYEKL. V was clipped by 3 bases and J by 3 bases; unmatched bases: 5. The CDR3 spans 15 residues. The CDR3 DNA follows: TGCGCCAGCAGCCAGGAACAGGGGTCCAATCAGCCCCAGCATTTT. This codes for CASSQEQGSNQPQHF.

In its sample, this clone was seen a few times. The CDR3 is CASGPDGGNEKLFF. CDR3 nucleotides: TGTGCCAGCGGACCGGACGGCGGTAATGAAAAACTGTTTTTT. The chain links TRBV27 to TRBJ1-4; D remains ambiguous. This CDR3 is built from 14 residues. Germline V gene data show CDR1 as MNHEY and CDR2 as SMNVEV (reference sequence). V shed 8 bases and J shed 4 bases, with 14 bases lying between them. Drawing the rest from reference TRBV27 and TRBJ1-4, the complete variable domain is EAQVTQNPRYLITVTGKKLTVTCSQNMNHEYMSWYRQDPGLGLRQIYYSMNVEVTDKGDVPEGYKVSRKEKRNFPLILESPSPNQTSLYFCASGPDGGNEKLFFGSGTQLSVL.

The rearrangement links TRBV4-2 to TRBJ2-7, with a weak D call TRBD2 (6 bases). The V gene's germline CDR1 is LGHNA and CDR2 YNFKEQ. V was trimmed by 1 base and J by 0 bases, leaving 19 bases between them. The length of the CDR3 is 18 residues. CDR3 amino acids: CASSQVSPELASSYEQYF. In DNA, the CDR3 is TGTGCCAGCAGCCAAGTTTCCCCCGAGCTAGCGAGCTCCTACGAGCAGTACTTC.

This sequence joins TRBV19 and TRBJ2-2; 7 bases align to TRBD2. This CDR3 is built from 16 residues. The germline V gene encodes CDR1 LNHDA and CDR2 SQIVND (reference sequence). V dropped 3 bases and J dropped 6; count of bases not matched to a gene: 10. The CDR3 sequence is CASSMGGRAGAGELFF. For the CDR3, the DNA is TGTGCCAGTAGTATGGGTGGGAGGGCCGGGGCCGGGGAGCTGTTTTTT.

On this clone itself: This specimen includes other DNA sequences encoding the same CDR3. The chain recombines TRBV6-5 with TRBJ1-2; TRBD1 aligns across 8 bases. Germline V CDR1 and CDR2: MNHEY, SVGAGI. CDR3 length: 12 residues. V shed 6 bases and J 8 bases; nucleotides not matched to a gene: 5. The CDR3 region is CASSQGARGYTF. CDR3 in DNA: TGTGCCAGCAGCCAGGGGGCGAGGGGCTACACCTTC.

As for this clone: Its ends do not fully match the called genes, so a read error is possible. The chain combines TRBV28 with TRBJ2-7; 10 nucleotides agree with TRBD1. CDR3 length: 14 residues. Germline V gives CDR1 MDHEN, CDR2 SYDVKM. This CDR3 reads CASRGGGDRGLQAF. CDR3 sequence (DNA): TGTGCCAGCAGAGGGGGAGGGGACAGGGGCTTGCAGGCGTTC.

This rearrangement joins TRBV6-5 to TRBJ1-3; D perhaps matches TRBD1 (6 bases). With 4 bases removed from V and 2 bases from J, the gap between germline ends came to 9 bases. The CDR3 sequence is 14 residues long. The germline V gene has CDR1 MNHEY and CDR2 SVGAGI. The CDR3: CASSLQGPGNTIYF. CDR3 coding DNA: TGTGCCAGCAGTTTGCAGGGGCCTGGAAACACCATATATTTT.

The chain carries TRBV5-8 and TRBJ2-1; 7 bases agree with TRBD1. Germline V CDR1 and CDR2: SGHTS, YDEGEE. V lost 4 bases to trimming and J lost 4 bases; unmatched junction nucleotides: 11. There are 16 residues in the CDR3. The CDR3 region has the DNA TGTGCCAGCAGCCCCACCGAACCGACAGGGTACAATGAGCAGTTCTTC. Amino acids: CASSPTEPTGYNEQFF.